Listed below are T cell receptor beta chains from one sample, sequenced in a study of cytomegalovirus exposure and HLA in healthy donors. Only in-frame clones appear in the TCRdb table, and some are missing; sequencing was by immunoSEQ multiplex PCR. The table records about 190,000 clones, 60% to 85% of them present only once. Input material: PBMCs. The receptors were sampled from a woman in her forties in good health and CMV-seronegative. The conserved cysteine and the conserved F or W are not part of the CDR3 here. The order of the fields is V gene, CDR3 protein.

V gene: TRBV30
CDR3 protein: AWTGSTDTQY

V gene: TRBV25-1
CDR3 protein: ASSATRNTEAF

V gene: TRBV7-9
CDR3 protein: SSSRDSQGYNEQF

V gene: TRBV11-2
CDR3 protein: ASSLEPRGINEQF

V gene: TRBV27
CDR3 protein: ASSPLGGGHNEQF

V gene: TRBV6-1
CDR3 protein: ASSEVGRGSSV

V gene: TRBV2
CDR3 protein: ASSVRQGSNSATNEKLF

V gene: TRBV19
CDR3 protein: ASSIGSAQGYNEQF

V gene: TRBV7-2
CDR3 protein: ASSSGTPLLRGYT

V gene: TRBV10-3
CDR3 protein: AISDKGRGDTEAF

V gene: TRBV5-4
CDR3 protein: ASSKPDRAVTEAF

V gene: TRBV7-9
CDR3 protein: ASSLAPLGLATSTDTQY

V gene: TRBV27
CDR3 protein: ASSLRLDSTAF

V gene: TRBV19
CDR3 protein: ASYDGADTEAF

V gene: TRBV11-3
CDR3 protein: ASSTHLPAGNEKLF

V gene: TRBV19
CDR3 protein: ASSIQGRVNTEAF